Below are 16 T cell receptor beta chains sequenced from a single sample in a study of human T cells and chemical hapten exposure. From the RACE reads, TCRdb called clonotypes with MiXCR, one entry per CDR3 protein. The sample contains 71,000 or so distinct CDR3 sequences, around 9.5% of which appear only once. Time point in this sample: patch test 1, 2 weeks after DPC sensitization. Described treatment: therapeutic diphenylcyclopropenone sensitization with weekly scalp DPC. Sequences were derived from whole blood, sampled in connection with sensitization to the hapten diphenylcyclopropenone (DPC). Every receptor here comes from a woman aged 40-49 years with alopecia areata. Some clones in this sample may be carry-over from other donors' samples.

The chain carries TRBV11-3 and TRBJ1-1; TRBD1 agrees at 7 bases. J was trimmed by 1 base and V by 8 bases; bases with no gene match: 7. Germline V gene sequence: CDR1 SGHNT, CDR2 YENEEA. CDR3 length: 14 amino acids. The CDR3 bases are TGTGCCAGCGCCCAGGGGGGCTCGAACACTGAAGCTTTCTTT. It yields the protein CASAQGGSNTEAFF. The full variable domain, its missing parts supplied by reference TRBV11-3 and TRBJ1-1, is EAGVVQSPRYKIIEKKQPVAFWCNPISGHNTLYWYLQNLGQGPELLIRYENEEAVDDSQLPKDRFSAERLKGVDSTLKIQPAELGDSAVYLCASAQGGSNTEAFFGQGTRLTVV.

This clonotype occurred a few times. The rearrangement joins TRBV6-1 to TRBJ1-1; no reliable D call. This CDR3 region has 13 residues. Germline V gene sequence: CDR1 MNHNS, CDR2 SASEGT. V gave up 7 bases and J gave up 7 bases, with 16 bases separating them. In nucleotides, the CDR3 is TGTGCCAGCACTCCCTCCCGACGGGGTGAAGCTTTCTTT. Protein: CASTPSRRGEAFF.

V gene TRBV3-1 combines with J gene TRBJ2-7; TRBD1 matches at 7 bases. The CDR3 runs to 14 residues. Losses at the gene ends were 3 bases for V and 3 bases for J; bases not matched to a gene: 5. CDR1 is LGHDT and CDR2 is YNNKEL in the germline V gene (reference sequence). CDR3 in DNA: TGTGCCAGCAGCCACGGGACAGAATTCTACGAGCAGTACTTC. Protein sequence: CASSHGTEFYEQYF.

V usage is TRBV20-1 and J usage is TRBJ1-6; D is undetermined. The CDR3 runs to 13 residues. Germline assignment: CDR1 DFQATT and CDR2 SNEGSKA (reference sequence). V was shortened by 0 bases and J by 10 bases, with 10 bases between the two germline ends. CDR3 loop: CSARDEGRSPLHF. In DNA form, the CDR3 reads TGCAGTGCTAGAGATGAAGGAAGATCACCCCTCCACTTT.

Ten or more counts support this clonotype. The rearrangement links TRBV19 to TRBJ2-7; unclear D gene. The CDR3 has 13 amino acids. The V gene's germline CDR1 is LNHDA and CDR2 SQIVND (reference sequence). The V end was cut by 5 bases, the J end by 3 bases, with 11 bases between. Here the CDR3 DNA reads TGTGCCAGTAGTCGCTTGGACGGCTACGAGCAGTACTTC. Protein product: CASSRLDGYEQYF.

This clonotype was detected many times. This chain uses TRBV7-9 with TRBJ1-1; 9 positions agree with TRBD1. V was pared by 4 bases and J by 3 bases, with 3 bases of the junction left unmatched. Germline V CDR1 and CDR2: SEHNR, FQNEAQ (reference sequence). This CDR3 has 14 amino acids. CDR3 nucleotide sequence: TGTGCCAGCAGCTCGAGGACAGGGGACACTGAAGCTTTCTTT. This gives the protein CASSSRTGDTEAFF.

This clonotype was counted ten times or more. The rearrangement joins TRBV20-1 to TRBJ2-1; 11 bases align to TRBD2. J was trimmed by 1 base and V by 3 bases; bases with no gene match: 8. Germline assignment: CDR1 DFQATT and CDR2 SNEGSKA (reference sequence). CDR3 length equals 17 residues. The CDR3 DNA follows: TGCAGTGCTAGGAGGCTAGCGGGGGGCGGGTCCTACAATGAGCAGTTCTTC. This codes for CSARRLAGGGSYNEQFF.

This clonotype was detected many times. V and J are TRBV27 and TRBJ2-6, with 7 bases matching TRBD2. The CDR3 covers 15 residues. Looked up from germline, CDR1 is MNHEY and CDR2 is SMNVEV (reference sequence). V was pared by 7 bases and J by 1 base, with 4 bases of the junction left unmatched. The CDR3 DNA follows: TGTGCCAGCACAAGGGGAGGGTCTGGGGCCAACGTCCTGACTTTC. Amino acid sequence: CASTRGGSGANVLTF.

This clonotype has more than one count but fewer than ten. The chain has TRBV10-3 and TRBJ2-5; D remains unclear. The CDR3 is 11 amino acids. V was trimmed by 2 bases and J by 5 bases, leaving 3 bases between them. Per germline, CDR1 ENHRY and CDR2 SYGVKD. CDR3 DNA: TGTGCCATCAGTGAGGGCGAGACCCAGTACTTC. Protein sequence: CAISEGETQYF.

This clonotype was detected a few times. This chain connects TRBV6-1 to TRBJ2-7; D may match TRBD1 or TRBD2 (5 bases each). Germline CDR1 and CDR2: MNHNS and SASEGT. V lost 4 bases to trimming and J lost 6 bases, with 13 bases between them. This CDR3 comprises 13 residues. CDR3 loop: CASSVGATIEQYF. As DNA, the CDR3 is TGTGCCAGCAGTGTCGGGGCCACTATCGAGCAGTACTTC.

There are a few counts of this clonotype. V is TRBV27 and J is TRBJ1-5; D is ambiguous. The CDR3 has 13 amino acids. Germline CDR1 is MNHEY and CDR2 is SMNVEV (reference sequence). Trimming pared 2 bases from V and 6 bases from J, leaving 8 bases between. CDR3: CASSLEEAQPQHF. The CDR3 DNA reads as TGTGCCAGCAGTTTAGAGGAGGCTCAGCCCCAGCATTTT.

The CDR3 nucleotides are TGCGCCAGCAGCTTGGACAGGCCTGCAACTAATGAAAAACTGTTTTTT. Its translation: CASSLDRPATNEKLFF. The genes are TRBV5-1 and TRBJ1-4, with D possibly being TRBD1 (5 bases). Germline CDR1 SGHRS, CDR2 YFSETQ. Trimming took off 0 bases at V and 0 bases at J, with 9 bases between the two ends. The CDR3 contains 16 residues.

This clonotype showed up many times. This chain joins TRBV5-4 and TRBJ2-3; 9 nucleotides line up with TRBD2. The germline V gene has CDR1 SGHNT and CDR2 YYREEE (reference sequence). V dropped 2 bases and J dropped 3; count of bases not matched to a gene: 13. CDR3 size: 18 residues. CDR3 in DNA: TGTGCCAGCAGCTTTAGGCTAGCGGGGATCGATGAGACAGATACGCAGTATTTT. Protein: CASSFRLAGIDETDTQYF.

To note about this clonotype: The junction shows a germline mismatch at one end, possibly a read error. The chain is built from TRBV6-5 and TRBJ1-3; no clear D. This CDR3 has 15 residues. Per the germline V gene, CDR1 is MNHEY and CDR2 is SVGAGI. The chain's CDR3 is CASNPSGSSGNTIYF. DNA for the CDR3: TGTGCCAGCAACCCATCGGGCAGTTCTGGAAACACTATATATTTT.

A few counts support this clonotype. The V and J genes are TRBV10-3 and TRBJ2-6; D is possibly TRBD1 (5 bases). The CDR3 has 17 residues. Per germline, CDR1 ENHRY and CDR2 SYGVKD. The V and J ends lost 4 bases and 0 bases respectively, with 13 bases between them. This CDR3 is CAISGTTPFSGANVLTF. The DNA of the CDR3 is TGTGCCATCAGTGGGACAACCCCTTTCTCTGGGGCCAACGTCCTGACTTTC.

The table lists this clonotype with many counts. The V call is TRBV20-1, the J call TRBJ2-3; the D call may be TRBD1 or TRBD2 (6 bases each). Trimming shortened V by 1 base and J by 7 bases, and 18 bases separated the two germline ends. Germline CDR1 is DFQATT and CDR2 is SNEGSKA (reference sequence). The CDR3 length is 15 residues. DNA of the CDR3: TGCAGTGCTAGAGTGGGGGGCACCTCTCTTAATACGCAGTATTTT. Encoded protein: CSARVGGTSLNTQYF.